Below, 10 T cell receptor beta chains from the same sample are listed, as sequenced in a study of beta chain features in type 1 diabetes. Reverse transcribing all isolated RNA meant expressed TCRB transcripts were sequenced. Assay: immunoSEQ multiplex PCR; the TCRdb copy retains only in-frame clones and omits some. The data show 150,000 or so clones, approximately 9.2% seen once. Input material: central memory CD4+ T cells from blood. These TCRs come from a man between 18 and 35 years old in good health.

DNA for the CDR3: TGTGCCAGCTCAACGGGGACTAGGACGGGCTACACCTTC. Its translation is CASSTGTRTGYTF. The gene calls are TRBV18 and TRBJ1-2; D might be TRBD1 (5 bases). The germline V gene has CDR1 KGHSH and CDR2 LQKENI. CDR3 size: 13 residues. With 5 bases removed from V and 8 bases from J, the gap between germline ends came to 15 bases.

In its sample, this clone was seen a few times. This sequence joins TRBV7-3 and TRBJ2-5; a possible D gene is TRBD2 (5 bases). The CDR3 length is 14 residues. Germline CDR1 is SGHTA and CDR2 is FQGTGA. The V gene lost 1 base and the J gene lost 4 bases, with 10 bases spanning the gap. CDR3 sequence (DNA): TGTGCCAGCAGCTTAAGAGGGTTGCGAGAGACCCAGTACTTC. As protein: CASSLRGLRETQYF.

This clone appeared a few times. The V and J genes are TRBV19 and TRBJ1-4; TRBD1 agrees at 7 bases. The ends lost 4 bases at V and 0 bases at J; junction bases unmatched: 5. The CDR3 has 16 residues. Looked up from germline, CDR1 is LNHDA and CDR2 is SQIVND (reference sequence). Here the CDR3 DNA reads TGTGCCAGTAGTACCGGGACAGACGCAACTAATGAAAAACTGTTTTTT. Encoded protein: CASSTGTDATNEKLFF. Full variable domain (remainder filled in from reference TRBV19 and TRBJ1-4): DGGITQSPKYLFRKEGQNVTLSCEQNLNHDAMYWYRQDPGQGLRLIYYSQIVNDFQKGDIAEGYSVSREKKESFPLTVTSAQKNPTAFYLCASSTGTDATNEKLFFGSGTQLSVL.

This chain joins TRBV6-5 and TRBJ2-4, with TRBD2 matching over 15 bases. Germline trimming cut 3 bases from V and 14 bases from J; bases unmatched to any gene: 8. This CDR3 has 15 residues. From germline, CDR1 is MNHEY and CDR2 SVGAGI. The CDR3 bases are TGTGCCAGCAGTTATTCAGGACTAGCGGGGGGGCCGAAGTACTTC. Protein: CASSYSGLAGGPKYF.

The sample holds a few counts of this clone. V and J are TRBV19 and TRBJ1-4, with D perhaps matching TRBD1 (5 bases). Germline V gene sequence: CDR1 LNHDA, CDR2 SQIVND (reference sequence). V lost 2 bases to trimming and J lost 8 bases, with 6 bases between them. There are 12 residues in the CDR3. The CDR3 DNA sequence: TGTGCCAGTAGTATACAGGGCGAAAAACTGTTTTTT. Its translation is CASSIQGEKLFF.

The chain joins TRBV11-2 to TRBJ2-2; D uncertain. Germline values: CDR1 SGHAT, CDR2 FQNNGV. Trimming pared 0 bases from V and 7 bases from J, leaving 6 bases between. This CDR3 has 13 residues. CDR3 nucleotides: TGTGCCAGCAGCTTAGATCGCGACGGGGAGCTGTTTTTT. Protein sequence: CASSLDRDGELFF.

The chain recombines TRBV7-2 with TRBJ1-2, with unresolved D. Trimming took 5 bases from V and 0 from J, leaving 13 bases between them. CDR1 is SGHTA and CDR2 is FQGNSA in the germline V gene. The length of the CDR3 is 15 residues. The CDR3 sequence is CASSLAGSSNYGYTF. For the CDR3, the DNA is TGTGCCAGCAGCCTGGCGGGCAGTTCTAACTATGGCTACACCTTC.

The table lists this clone with a few counts. The genes are TRBV11-2 and TRBJ2-2, with TRBD2 identical over 11 bases. The trim removed 0 bases at V and 7 bases at J, leaving 7 bases unmatched. The germline V gene has CDR1 SGHAT and CDR2 FQNNGV. This CDR3 spans 17 amino acids. CDR3 DNA sequence: TGTGCCAGCAGCTTAGATTTTAGCGGGGGGGCTCACGGGGAGCTGTTTTTT. The encoded protein is CASSLDFSGGAHGELFF.

The chain recombines TRBV10-3 with TRBJ2-3; 10 bases fit TRBD1. The CDR3 totals 14 residues. With 6 bases clipped from V and 4 bases from J, the junction kept 4 bases outside the gene matches. Germline CDR1 and CDR2: ENHRY and SYGVKD. DNA for the CDR3: TGTGCCATCAGGCTGACAGGGGGCTCAGATACGCAGTATTTT. This gives the protein CAIRLTGGSDTQYF.

V is TRBV6-5 and J is TRBJ2-1; 7 bases agree with TRBD2. The CDR3 spans 14 residues. J gave up 6 bases and V 4 bases, and 6 bases lay outside the gene matches. Germline V gene sequence: CDR1 MNHEY, CDR2 SVGAGI. For the CDR3, the DNA is TGTGCCAGCAGTTTAAAACTAGCGATCAATGAGCAGTTCTTC. Its translation: CASSLKLAINEQFF.